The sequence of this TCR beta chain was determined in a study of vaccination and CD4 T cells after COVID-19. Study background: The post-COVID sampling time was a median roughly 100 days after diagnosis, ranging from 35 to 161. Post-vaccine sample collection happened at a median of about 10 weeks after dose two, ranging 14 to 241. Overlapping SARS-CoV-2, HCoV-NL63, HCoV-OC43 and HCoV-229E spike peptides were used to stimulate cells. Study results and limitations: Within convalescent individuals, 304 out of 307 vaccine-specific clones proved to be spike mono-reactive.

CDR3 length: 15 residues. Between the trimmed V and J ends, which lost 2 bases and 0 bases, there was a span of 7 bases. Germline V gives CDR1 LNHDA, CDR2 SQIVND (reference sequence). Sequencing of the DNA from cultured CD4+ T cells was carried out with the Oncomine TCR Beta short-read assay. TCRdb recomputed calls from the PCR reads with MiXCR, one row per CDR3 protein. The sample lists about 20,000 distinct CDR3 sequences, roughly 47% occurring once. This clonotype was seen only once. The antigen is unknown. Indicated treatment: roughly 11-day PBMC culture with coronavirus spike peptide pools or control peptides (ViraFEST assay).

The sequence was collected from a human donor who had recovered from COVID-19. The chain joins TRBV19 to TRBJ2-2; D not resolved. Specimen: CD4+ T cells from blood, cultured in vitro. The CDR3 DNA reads TGTGCCAGTAGTATAATGGCGGCGAACACCGGGGAGCTGTTTTTT. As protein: CASSIMAANTGELFF.